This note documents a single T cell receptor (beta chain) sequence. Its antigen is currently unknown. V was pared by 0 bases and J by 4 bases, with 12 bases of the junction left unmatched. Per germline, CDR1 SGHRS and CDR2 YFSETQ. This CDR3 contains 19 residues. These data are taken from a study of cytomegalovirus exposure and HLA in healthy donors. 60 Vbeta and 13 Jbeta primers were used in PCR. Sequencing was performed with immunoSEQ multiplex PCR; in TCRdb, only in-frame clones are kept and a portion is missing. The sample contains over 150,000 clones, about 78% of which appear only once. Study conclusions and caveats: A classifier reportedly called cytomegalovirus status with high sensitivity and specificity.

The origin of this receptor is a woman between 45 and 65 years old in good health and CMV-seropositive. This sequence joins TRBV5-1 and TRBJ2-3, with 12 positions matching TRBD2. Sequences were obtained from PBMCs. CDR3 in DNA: TGCGCCAGCAGCTTGGGACTAGCGGGGGCGCCGGGCCGGGCAGATACGCAGTATTTT. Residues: CASSLGLAGAPGRADTQYF.